One sample yielded the 9 T cell receptor beta chains listed below, sequenced in a study of human T cells and chemical hapten exposure. MiXCR was run by TCRdb on the RACE reads, yielding one entry per CDR3 protein. Of around 80,000 distinct CDR3 sequences listed, around 7% are singletons. Time point denoted: patch test 2, 6 weeks after DPC sensitization. Treatment in this sample: therapeutic diphenylcyclopropenone sensitization with weekly scalp DPC. Here the sequenced sample was whole blood, taken in connection with sensitization to the hapten diphenylcyclopropenone (DPC). The receptor set was obtained from a woman aged 25-40 years with alopecia areata. Some clones in this sample may be carry-over from other donors' samples.

This clonotype has ten or more counts. This chain joins TRBV2 and TRBJ1-1; the D is unclear. The germline V gene encodes CDR1 SNHLY and CDR2 FYNNEI. The CDR3 runs 14 residues. V was trimmed by 3 bases and J by 0 bases, leaving 8 bases between them. The CDR3 region has the DNA TGTGCCAGCAGTGAGAGACGGATGAACACTGAAGCTTTCTTT. Encoded protein: CASSERRMNTEAFF.

V usage is TRBV7-3 and J usage is TRBJ1-5, with TRBD1 identical over 8 bases. Germline-derived CDR1 and CDR2 are SGHTA and FQGTGA. The junction had 23 bases not matched to a gene; V was cut back by 4 bases and J by 3 bases. There are 21 residues in the CDR3. DNA of the CDR3: TGTGCCAGCAGCTACCCGGGGCAGGGGGCGACTCCGGGGGTGTCCAATCAGCCCCAGCATTTT. Amino acid sequence: CASSYPGQGATPGVSNQPQHF.

This clonotype has a handful of counts. The chain has TRBV18 and TRBJ1-3; D is undetermined. The CDR3 contains 15 residues. In germline, CDR1 is KGHSH, CDR2 LQKENI. The V gene lost 1 base and the J gene lost 4 bases, with 11 bases spanning the gap. CDR3 sequence (DNA): TGTGCCAGCTCACCACAGGGATCGCTAGGAAACACCATATATTTT. Its translation: CASSPQGSLGNTIYF.

A remark on this clonotype: A much more abundant neighbour one base away suggests this may be a read error. The chain joins TRBV6-5 to TRBJ2-6; D not resolved. The CDR3 is made up of 15 amino acids. Germline CDR1 is MNHEY and CDR2 is SVGAGI. CDR3 loop: CASSSSLSGVNVLTF. CDR3 coding DNA: TGTGCCAGCAGTTCGTCACTCTCTGGGGTCAACGTCCTGACTTTC.

This clonotype was counted between two and nine times. V usage is TRBV7-6 and J usage is TRBJ2-1; D is possibly TRBD2 (5 bases). The CDR3 consists of 15 residues. Germline loops: CDR1 SGHVS, CDR2 FNYEAQ. Trimming removed 3 bases at V and 5 bases at J, with 14 bases between. The CDR3 region is CASSFQGLPDNEQFF. Written as DNA, the CDR3 is TGTGCCAGCAGCTTTCAAGGACTTCCCGACAATGAGCAGTTCTTC.

Ten or more counts support this clonotype. The chain is built from TRBV12-3 or TRBV12-4 and TRBJ2-3; the match to TRBD1 covers 7 bases. The ends lost 3 bases at V and 5 bases at J; junction bases unmatched: 5. The CDR3 is 14 residues long. CDR3 amino acids: CASSLAGGGDTQYF. Written as DNA, the CDR3 is TGTGCCAGCAGTTTGGCAGGGGGTGGAGATACGCAGTATTTT.

This clonotype was seen at least ten times. The chain carries TRBV5-4 and TRBJ2-5; 8 nucleotides match TRBD1. V was pared by 3 bases and J by 5 bases, with 6 bases of the junction left unmatched. CDR3 length: 14 residues. Germline CDR1 and CDR2: SGHNT and YYREEE (reference sequence). CDR3 DNA: TGTGCCAGCAGCTACGAACAGGGGGATGAGACCCAGTACTTC. Amino acids: CASSYEQGDETQYF.

This clonotype is classed as medium-sized. The chain links TRBV12-3 or TRBV12-4 to TRBJ2-7; D is ambiguous. The CDR3 is made up of 19 amino acids. The V gene lost 5 bases and the J gene lost 6 bases, with 32 bases spanning the gap. The CDR3 DNA is TGTGCCAGCAGTCTCCCGACAATGTTCGCGCAAACATCAAGGTCCGAGCAGTACTTC. Translated: CASSLPTMFAQTSRSEQYF.

This clonotype was observed many times. The chain is built from TRBV5-1 and TRBJ1-6; D not certain. The germline V gene has CDR1 SGHRS and CDR2 YFSETQ. CDR3 size: 13 residues. With 0 bases removed from V and 8 bases from J, the gap between germline ends came to 6 bases. The CDR3 DNA reads as TGCGCCAGCAGCTTGGGTGCTGATTCACCCCTCCACTTT. It encodes CASSLGADSPLHF.